This TCR beta chain emerged from a study of blood T cell repertoires in COVID-19 (dated by TCRdb to 2018 to 2021). Regarding the research as a whole: Collaborator samples came from the United States, Italy and Spain and covered acute and convalescent phases of COVID-19. The prospective study material was composed of cDNA or gDNA derived from T cells, B-cell-depleted T cells, or PBMCs. The dataset comprised deeply sampled blood TCRbeta repertoires from subjects exposed to, actively infected with, or recovered from COVID-19. A freely available public database, intended as a resource for researchers studying the immune response to SARS-CoV-2, is where the repertoires were released. Samples came from the ongoing ImmuneRACE study (first 160 participants) plus 1,254 subjects from 6 global collaborators. Nearly every sample came with metadata listing a de-identified subject ID, COVID-19 status, age in years and sex. Where available, HLA class I and class II types were taken from metadata supplied by the sample provider and were not determined by assay-based typing. Study-wide conclusions, independent of this receptor: Clinical and demographic metadata were provided uncurated, with the amount varying by source and participant.

Notes on this clone: Its antigen has not been determined. No qualities accompany the bases; no much larger clone lies one base away.

TCRbeta CDR3 regions were amplified from genomic DNA by means of the immunoSEQ Assay, a bias-controlled multiplex PCR. In the original analysis: Nucleated cell counts per sample were estimated from amplification of reference gene primers within the assay. To quantify the absolute abundance of each unique TCRbeta CDR3 rearrangement, sequence reads were collapsed and filtered. Productive Simpson clonality was computed per sample as the square root of Simpson's diversity index over productive rearrangements. TCRdb's version of the immuneACCESS table is confined to in-frame rearrangements and falls short of the full clone set. An unresolved V gene accounts for under half of the shortfall where checked; the remainder is of unknown origin. D and trimming come from the DNA, and the V and J calls and clone size come from that table. The sample data list roughly 280,000 clones, and about 88% of these were observed just once. Jointly, the top ten make up 3% of the sample.

In the prospective study, participants were roughly 18 to 89 years old, resided in 24 geographic areas of the United States, and were enrolled through a virtual design. In the prospective study, participants were assigned to cohorts based on the clinical history participants reported in a screening survey and a study questionnaire. ImmuneRACE Cohort 3 recovered participants were defined by two consecutive negative NP/OP PCR tests, healthcare professional clearance, or symptom resolution. In the prospective study, mobile phlebotomists collected whole blood, serum and a nasopharyngeal or oropharyngeal swab from each participant. Prospective study participants could optionally give additional blood draws and questionnaires over an approximately two-month period. Before DNA extraction, blood samples from the prospective study were shipped at room temperature or frozen. V is trimmed back by 8 bases and J by 0 bases, and the junction contains 6 bases that no gene match accounts for. The CDR3 numbers 15 residues from cysteine through phenylalanine. Only the CDR3 portion is preserved as DNA: 45 bases, with reading frame beginning at the first base. As encoded in the germline V gene, CDR1 is MDHEN while CDR2 is SYDVKM.

The sequenced material came from PBMCs or T cells enriched from blood (not recorded which). The sequence joins TRBV28 to TRBJ2-7; the central 11 bases match TRBD2. The sequence was collected from a woman between 50 and 59 years old who had recovered from COVID-19. The encoded CDR3 is CASLAGGALSYEQYF. The nucleotide sequence reads TGTGCCAGCCTAGCGGGAGGCGCCCTCTCCTACGAGCAGTACTTC.